A single sample is the source of the 9 T cell receptor beta chains below, sequenced in a study of T cells in localized non-small cell lung cancer. The assay was immunoSEQ multiplex PCR, and TCRdb's table has in-frame clones only and misses some. The sample carries tens of thousands of clones, 81% recorded once. Here the sequenced sample was peripheral blood mononuclear cells, taken before any cancer treatment. The receptors derive from a male donor aged 60 or over with stage II lung adenocarcinoma.

The count of this clone is one. This chain connects TRBV7-2 to TRBJ1-1; D not certain. Germline values: CDR1 SGHTA, CDR2 FQGNSA. V lost 6 bases and J 0 bases, leaving 11 bases between the germline ends. The CDR3 runs 14 residues. CDR3 sequence reads: CASSKGEMNTEAFF. For the CDR3, the DNA is TGTGCCAGCAGTAAGGGAGAGATGAACACTGAAGCTTTCTTT. Using reference TRBV7-2 and TRBJ1-1 for the parts outside the CDR3, the full variable domain is GAGVSQSPSNKVTEKGKDVELRCDPISGHTALYWYRQSLGQGLEFLIYFQGNSAPDKSGLPSDRFSAERTGGSVSTLTIQRTQQEDSAVYLCASSKGEMNTEAFFGQGTRLTVV.

The chain carries TRBV10-1 and TRBJ2-7; 8 nucleotides line up with TRBD1. Unmatched junction bases numbered 10, after V lost 8 bases and J lost 4 bases. The germline V gene encodes CDR1 WNHNN and CDR2 SYGVQD (reference sequence). CDR3 size: 14 residues. CDR3 loop: CASPRTGGKYEQYF. CDR3 DNA: TGCGCCAGCCCCCGAACAGGGGGTAAGTACGAGCAGTACTTC.

The rearrangement uses TRBV7-2 and TRBJ1-5; D is unresolved. Germline V gives CDR1 SGHTA, CDR2 FQGNSA. This CDR3 region has 12 residues. Trimming left V 6 bases short and J 3 bases short, with 6 bases between. CDR3 sequence: CASRDPNQPQHF. The CDR3 DNA reads as TGTGCCAGCAGGGACCCCAATCAGCCCCAGCATTTT.

The V gene is TRBV30, the J gene TRBJ1-5; no firm D call. Trimming took off 5 bases at V and 0 bases at J, with 11 bases between the two ends. Germline V lookup: CDR1 GTSNPN, CDR2 SVGIG (reference sequence). The CDR3 contains 14 residues. CDR3 loop: CAWAPPHSNQPQHF. DNA of the CDR3: TGTGCCTGGGCCCCCCCCCATAGCAATCAGCCCCAGCATTTT.

The chain joins TRBV5-1 to TRBJ1-1; 10 nucleotides agree with TRBD1. Germline lookup yields CDR1 SGHRS and CDR2 YFSETQ. V gave up 0 bases and J gave up 0 bases; unmatched junction bases: 2. This CDR3 is built from 16 residues. In DNA form, the CDR3 reads TGCGCCAGCAGCTTGGGGACAGGGGGACTGAACACTGAAGCTTTCTTT. Protein: CASSLGTGGLNTEAFF.

This clone was seen only once. The rearrangement uses TRBV6-1 and TRBJ2-3, with D perhaps given as TRBD1 or TRBD2 (6 bases each). The V gene lost 8 bases and the J gene lost 5 bases, with 17 bases spanning the gap. The CDR3 runs to 14 residues. Germline CDR1 MNHNS, CDR2 SASEGT. The CDR3 DNA is TGTGCCAGCGTAATCGGGGGCCGGGGAGATACGCAGTATTTT. Residues: CASVIGGRGDTQYF.

This chain links TRBV10-3 with TRBJ1-3; no reliable D call. Trimming took 2 bases from V and 4 from J, leaving 12 bases between them. The CDR3 consists of 15 residues. Germline V lookup: CDR1 ENHRY, CDR2 SYGVKD. In DNA, the CDR3 is TGTGCCATCAGTGAGGGCCTAAAGACGGGAAACACCATATATTTT. This codes for CAISEGLKTGNTIYF.

V and J are TRBV4-1 and TRBJ1-1; no clear D. CDR1 is MGHRA, CDR2 YSYEKL, per germline. Trimming removed 2 bases at V and 1 base at J, with 8 bases between. This CDR3 region has 14 residues. CDR3 region: CASSQLSGNTEAFF. The DNA for the CDR3 is TGCGCCAGCAGCCAACTATCGGGGAACACTGAAGCTTTCTTT.

In its sample, this clone was seen a few times. Here the CDR3 reads CASSIGDNTEAFF. CDR3 nucleotides: TGTGCCAGTAGTATCGGGGATAACACTGAAGCTTTCTTT. The chain employs TRBV19 and TRBJ1-1, with D hard to call. This CDR3 is 13 amino acids long. Trimming pared 3 bases from V and 2 bases from J, leaving 7 bases between. In germline, CDR1 is LNHDA, CDR2 SQIVND (reference sequence).